This T cell receptor beta chain was sequenced for a study of cytomegalovirus exposure and HLA in healthy donors. The germline V gene has CDR1 SGHVS and CDR2 FQNEAQ. CDR3 length equals 17 residues. V dropped 2 bases and J dropped 5; count of bases not matched to a gene: 9. Repertoires were generated with immunoSEQ multiplex PCR, while TCRdb's copy carries only in-frame clones and drops some. The table lists over 100,000 clones, roughly nine tenths of them singletons. Sequences were obtained from PBMCs. The source of this sequence is a woman aged 18-30 years in good health and CMV-seronegative. The rearrangement uses TRBV7-8 and TRBJ2-3; 11 bases are shared with TRBD2. CDR3 protein: CASSLPRFLAGGDTQYF. In nucleotides, the CDR3 is TGTGCCAGCAGCTTACCCAGGTTCCTAGCGGGGGGAGATACGCAGTATTTT.